This is a list of T cell receptor beta chains from one sample in a study of early T cells in non-severe SARS-CoV-2 infection. Via MiXCR, TCRdb re-called the 5' RACE reads, giving one row per CDR3 protein. The table has around 58,000 distinct CDR3 sequences, over 4.5% seen once. Sequencing was done on a sample of whole blood. These receptors all come from an adult who was a healthcare worker with PCR-confirmed SARS-CoV-2 infection or an uninfected control (not recorded which). The CDR3 runs from the conserved cysteine through the conserved F or W. A D gene is named only where the DNA matches it firmly. Size is omitted from some rows. Given values are once, few, many or a class for expanded clones.

TRBJ1-6,NA,TRBV27,NA,TGTGCCAGCAAGGGCCTGCAGGGAGGAAATTCACCCCTCCACTTT,CASKGLQGGNSPLHF
TRBJ2-3,many,TRBV20-1,NA,TGCAGTGCTAGCCCGACTAGGGGCATTGCAGATACGCAGTATTTT,CSASPTRGIADTQYF
TRBJ1-1,few,TRBV7-2,TRBD1,TGTGCCAGCAGCCCTAGGACAGGGAGGAACACTGAAGCTTTCTTT,CASSPRTGRNTEAFF
TRBJ1-2,many,TRBV6-1,NA,TGTGCCAGCAGTGAACAGGGAAAATATGGCTACACCTTC,CASSEQGKYGYTF
TRBJ2-7,many,TRBV9,NA,TGTGCCAGCAGCGTAGGCAACGAGCAGTACTTC,CASSVGNEQYF
TRBJ2-3,NA,TRBV7-2,NA,TGTGCCAGCAGCCGAGAACGCGTCGGAGATACGCAGTATTTT,CASSRERVGDTQYF
TRBJ1-6,many,TRBV3-1,TRBD1,TGTGCCAGCAGCCTCAGGGGGCCGAATTCACCCCTCCACTTT,CASSLRGPNSPLHF
TRBJ1-6,few,TRBV11-2,NA,TGTGCCAGCAGCGTACAGGGAATACATAATTCACCCCTCCACTTT,CASSVQGIHNSPLHF
TRBJ1-2,many,TRBV3-1,NA,TGTGCCAGCAGCCCGGGGCAGGGTGGCTACACCTTC,CASSPGQGGYTF
TRBJ2-3,many,TRBV18,NA,TGTGCCAGCTCACCGGACAGACTTCTTGATACGCAGTATTTT,CASSPDRLLDTQYF
TRBJ1-1,many,TRBV10-2,NA,TGCGCCAGCAGTAGGGGAGGATCGATGAACACTGAAGCTTTCTTT,CASSRGGSMNTEAFF
TRBJ1-1,many,TRBV18,NA,TGTGCCAGCTCACCAAGTTCGCAGTGGTTGGGGGTTTCGAACACTGAAGCTTTCTTT,CASSPSSQWLGVSNTEAFF
TRBJ2-3,many,TRBV20-1,NA,TGCAGTGCTAGAGCGGTATTGGGATTAGATACGCAGTATTTT,CSARAVLGLDTQYF
TRBJ2-1,many,TRBV20-1,NA,TGCAGTGCTTGGGACCACCGAGGTGGTGAGCAGTTCTTC,CSAWDHRGGEQFF
TRBJ2-1,NA,TRBV29-1,NA,TGCAGCGGTGGAGGGACCTACAATGAGCAGTTCTTC,CSGGGTYNEQFF
TRBJ1-1,few,TRBV20-1,NA,TGCAGTGCTAGAGGGATCCAGGAGAACACTGAAGCTTTCTTT,CSARGIQENTEAFF
TRBJ2-1,NA,TRBV18,TRBD2,TGTGCCAGCTCACCACGAGGTGGGGGGGAGTACAATGAGCAGTTCTTC,CASSPRGGGEYNEQFF
TRBJ1-5,few,TRBV10-3,TRBD1,TGTGCCATCAGTGAGTCGATCGGGACAGTATCTTATCAGCCCCAGCATTTT,CAISESIGTVSYQPQHF
TRBJ1-1,NA,TRBV5-1,NA,TGCGCCAGCAGTACGGGAAACACTGAAGCTTTCTTT,CASSTGNTEAFF
TRBJ1-5,many,TRBV6-5,TRBD1,TGTGCCAGCAGTCAGGGACAGGGGGGCTATAGCAATCAGCCCCAGCATTTT,CASSQGQGGYSNQPQHF
TRBJ2-1,NA,TRBV11-2,NA,TGTGCCAGCAGCGAGGGGGGCCACAATGAGCAGTTCTTC,CASSEGGHNEQFF
TRBJ1-2,many,TRBV3-1,TRBD1,TGTGCCAGCAGCCGACGCGACAGGGATTATGGCTACACCTTC,CASSRRDRDYGYTF
TRBJ2-7,NA,TRBV5-1,TRBD2,TGCGCCAGCAGCTCTACTAGCGGGGACAAGGGCGAGCAGTACTTC,CASSSTSGDKGEQYF
TRBJ1-1,many,TRBV7-2,NA,TGTGCCAGCAGCTTAAGGGGGGGAGGCACTGAAGCTTTCTTT,CASSLRGGGTEAFF
TRBJ2-7,few,TRBV7-6,TRBD1,TGTGCCAGCAGCTCCGGGACAGGGGACTACGAGCAGTACTTC,CASSSGTGDYEQYF